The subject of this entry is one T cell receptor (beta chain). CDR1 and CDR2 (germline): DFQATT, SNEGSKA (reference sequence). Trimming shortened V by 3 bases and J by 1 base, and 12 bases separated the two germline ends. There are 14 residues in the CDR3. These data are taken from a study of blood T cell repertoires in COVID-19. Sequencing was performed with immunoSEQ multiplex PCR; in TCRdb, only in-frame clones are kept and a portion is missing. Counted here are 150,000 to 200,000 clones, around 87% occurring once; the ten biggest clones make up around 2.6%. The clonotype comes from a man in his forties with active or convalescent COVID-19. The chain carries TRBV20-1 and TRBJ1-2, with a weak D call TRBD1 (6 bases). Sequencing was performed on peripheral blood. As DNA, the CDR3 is TGCAGTGCTAGTTCGGACAGACGTAACTATGGCTACACCTTC. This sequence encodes CSASSDRRNYGYTF.